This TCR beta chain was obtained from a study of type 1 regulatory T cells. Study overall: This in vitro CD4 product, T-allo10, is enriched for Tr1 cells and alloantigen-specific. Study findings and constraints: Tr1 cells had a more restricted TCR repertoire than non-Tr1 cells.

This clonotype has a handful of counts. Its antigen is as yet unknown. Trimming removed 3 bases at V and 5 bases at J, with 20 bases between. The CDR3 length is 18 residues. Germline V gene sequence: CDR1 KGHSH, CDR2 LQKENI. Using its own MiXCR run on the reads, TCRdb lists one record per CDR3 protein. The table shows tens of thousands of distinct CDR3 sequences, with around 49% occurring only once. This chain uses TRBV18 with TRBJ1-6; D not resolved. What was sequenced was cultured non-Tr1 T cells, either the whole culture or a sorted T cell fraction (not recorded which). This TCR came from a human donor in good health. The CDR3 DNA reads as TGTGCCAGCTCACCGCTGGCCGGAAGCAGCAGTCATAATTCACCCCTCCACTTT. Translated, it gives CASSPLAGSSSHNSPLHF.